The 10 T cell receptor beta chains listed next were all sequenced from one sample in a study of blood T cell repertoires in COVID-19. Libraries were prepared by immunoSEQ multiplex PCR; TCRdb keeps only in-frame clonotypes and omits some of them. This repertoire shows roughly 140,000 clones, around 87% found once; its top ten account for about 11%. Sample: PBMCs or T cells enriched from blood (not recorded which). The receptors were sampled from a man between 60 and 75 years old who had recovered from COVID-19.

The CDR3 protein is CSVEGHSGGTDTQYF. Written as DNA, the CDR3 is TGCAGCGTTGAGGGGCACAGTGGGGGCACAGATACGCAGTATTTT. The chain employs TRBV29-1 and TRBJ2-3; D perhaps matches TRBD1 (5 bases). Germline CDR1 and CDR2: SQVTM and ANQGSEA. The CDR3 extends over 15 amino acids. The germline V and J ends were trimmed by 3 bases and 1 base, with 14 bases remaining between them.

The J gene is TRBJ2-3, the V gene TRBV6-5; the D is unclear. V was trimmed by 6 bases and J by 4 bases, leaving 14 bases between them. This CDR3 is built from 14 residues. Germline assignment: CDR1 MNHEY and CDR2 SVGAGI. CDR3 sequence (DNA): TGTGCCAGCAGCGACCCATTGGAGTCAGATACGCAGTATTTT. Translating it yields CASSDPLESDTQYF.

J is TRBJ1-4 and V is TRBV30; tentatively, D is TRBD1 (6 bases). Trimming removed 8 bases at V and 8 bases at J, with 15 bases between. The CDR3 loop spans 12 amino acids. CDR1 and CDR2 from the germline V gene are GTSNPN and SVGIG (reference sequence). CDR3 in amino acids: CAGMGHREKLFF. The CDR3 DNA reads TGTGCCGGCATGGGACATCGGGAAAAACTGTTTTTT.

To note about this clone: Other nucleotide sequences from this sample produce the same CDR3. The CDR3 coding sequence is TGTGCCAGCAGTCTCCGGAACTATGGCTACACCTTC. It is translated as CASSLRNYGYTF. The chain carries TRBV28 and TRBJ1-2; no reliable D call. The V gene's germline CDR1 is MDHEN and CDR2 SYDVKM. This CDR3 has 12 amino acids. Trimming removed 5 bases at V and 2 bases at J, with 6 bases between.

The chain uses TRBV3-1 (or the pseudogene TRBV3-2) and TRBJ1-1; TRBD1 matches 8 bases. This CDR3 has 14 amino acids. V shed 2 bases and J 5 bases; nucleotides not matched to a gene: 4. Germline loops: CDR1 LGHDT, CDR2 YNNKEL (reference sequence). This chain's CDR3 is CASSQPGGGTEAFF. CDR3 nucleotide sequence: TGTGCCAGCAGCCAACCAGGGGGCGGAACTGAAGCTTTCTTT.

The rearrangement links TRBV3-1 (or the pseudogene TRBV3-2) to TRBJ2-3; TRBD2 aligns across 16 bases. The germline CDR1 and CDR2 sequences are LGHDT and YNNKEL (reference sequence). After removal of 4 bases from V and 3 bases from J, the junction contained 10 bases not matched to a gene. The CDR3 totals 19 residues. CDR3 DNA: TGTGCCAGCAGCCTGGGACTAGCGGGAGGGAGGGGGTGGACAGATACGCAGTATTTT. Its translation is CASSLGLAGGRGWTDTQYF.

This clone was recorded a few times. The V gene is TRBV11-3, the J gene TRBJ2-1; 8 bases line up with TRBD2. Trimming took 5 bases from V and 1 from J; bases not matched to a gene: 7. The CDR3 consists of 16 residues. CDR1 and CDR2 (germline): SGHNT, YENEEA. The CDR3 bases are TGTGCCAGCAGCCCCGGACTAGCCGTATCCTACAATGAGCAGTTCTTC. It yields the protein CASSPGLAVSYNEQFF. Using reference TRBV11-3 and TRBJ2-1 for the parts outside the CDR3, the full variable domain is EAGVVQSPRYKIIEKKQPVAFWCNPISGHNTLYWYLQNLGQGPELLIRYENEEAVDDSQLPKDRFSAERLKGVDSTLKIQPAELGDSAVYLCASSPGLAVSYNEQFFGPGTRLTVL.

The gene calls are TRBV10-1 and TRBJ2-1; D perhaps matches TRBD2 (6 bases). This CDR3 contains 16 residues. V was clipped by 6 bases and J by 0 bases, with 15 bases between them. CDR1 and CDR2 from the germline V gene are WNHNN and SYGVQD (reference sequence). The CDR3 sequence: CASSELTGSSYNEQFF. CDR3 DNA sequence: TGCGCCAGCAGCGAGCTCACCGGGAGCTCCTACAATGAGCAGTTCTTC.

The CDR3 coding sequence is TGTGCCAGCAGCGCCATACAGGGGAAGGAAGCTTTCTTT. Translation gives CASSAIQGKEAFF. The rearrangement links TRBV9 to TRBJ1-1; TRBD1 matches at 7 bases. CDR1 and CDR2 from the germline V gene are SGDLS and YYNGEE. The CDR3 length is 13 residues. Trimming took 3 bases from V and 8 from J; bases not matched to a gene: 7. The variable domain in full, with the rest retrieved from reference TRBV9 and TRBJ1-1, is DSGVTQTPKHLITATGQRVTLRCSPRSGDLSVYWYQQSLDQGLQFLIQYYNGEERAKGNILERFSAQQFPDLHSELNLSSLELGDSALYFCASSAIQGKEAFFGQGTRLTVV.

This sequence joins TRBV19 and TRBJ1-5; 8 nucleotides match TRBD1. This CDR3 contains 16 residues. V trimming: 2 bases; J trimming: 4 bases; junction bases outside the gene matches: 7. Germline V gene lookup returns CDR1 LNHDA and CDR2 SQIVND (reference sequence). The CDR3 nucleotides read TGTGCCAGTAGTATACGTCAGGGGGCTCGAAATCAGCCCCAGCATTTT. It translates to CASSIRQGARNQPQHF.